The present T cell receptor beta chain was sequenced within a study of blood T cell repertoires in COVID-19. The overall study: Sources were T cells, B-cell-depleted T cells, or PBMCs; the material itself was cDNA or gDNA.

Trimming removed 1 base at V and 2 bases at J, with 6 bases between. The CDR3 has 15 residues. The germline V gene has CDR1 SGHTA and CDR2 FQGNSA. Clones were sequenced by immunoSEQ multiplex PCR, and TCRdb holds only the in-frame ones, with some missing. This sample has just over 50,000 clones, with roughly 84% found just once. The sequence came from a man of 80 years or more with active COVID-19. Sequencing was performed on peripheral blood. The V and J genes are TRBV7-2 and TRBJ2-6, with D hard to call. CDR3 sequence (DNA): TGTGCCAGCAGCTTAGAGCATCCTGGGGCCAACGTCCTGACTTTC. Translating gives CASSLEHPGANVLTF.